The clone carrying this T cell receptor (beta chain) was found many times. Trimming pared 0 bases from V and 8 bases from J, leaving 11 bases between. CDR3 length equals 15 residues. Germline V gene lookup returns CDR1 LGHNA and CDR2 YSLEER. Unique molecular identifiers were incorporated during preparation of the TCRbeta library. TCRdb redid the calling of the PCR reads with MiXCR, one entry per CDR3 protein. Altogether a few hundred thousand distinct CDR3 sequences are present, 10% being singletons, with the ten largest covering 2% to 3%. This sample is part of a study of T-cell reconstitution after alpha-beta-depleted transplantation in children.

This receptor was identified in a human donor who donated a stem cell graft to a child with acute lymphoblastic leukemia. Material: PBMCs from the stem cell graft donor, obtained from the stem cell graft. The V call is TRBV4-3, the J call TRBJ1-6; no firm D call. This CDR3 is CASSQEYEGYSPLHF. CDR3 coding DNA: TGCGCCAGCAGCCAAGAATATGAGGGCTATTCACCCCTCCACTTT.